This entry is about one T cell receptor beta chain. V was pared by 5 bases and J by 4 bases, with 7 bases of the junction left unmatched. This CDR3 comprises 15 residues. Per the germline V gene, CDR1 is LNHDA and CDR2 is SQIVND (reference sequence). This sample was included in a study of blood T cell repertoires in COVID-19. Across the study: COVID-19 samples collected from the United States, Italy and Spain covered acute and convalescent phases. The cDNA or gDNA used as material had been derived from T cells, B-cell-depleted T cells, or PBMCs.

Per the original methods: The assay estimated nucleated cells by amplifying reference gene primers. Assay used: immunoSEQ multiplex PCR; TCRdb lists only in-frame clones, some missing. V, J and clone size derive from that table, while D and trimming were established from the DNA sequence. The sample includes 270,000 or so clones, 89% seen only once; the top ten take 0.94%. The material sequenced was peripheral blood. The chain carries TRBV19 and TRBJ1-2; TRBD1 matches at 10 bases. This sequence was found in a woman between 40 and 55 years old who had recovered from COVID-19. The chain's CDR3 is CASSDDRGQVYGYTF. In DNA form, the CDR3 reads TGTGCCAGTAGTGACGACAGGGGGCAGGTCTATGGCTACACCTTC.